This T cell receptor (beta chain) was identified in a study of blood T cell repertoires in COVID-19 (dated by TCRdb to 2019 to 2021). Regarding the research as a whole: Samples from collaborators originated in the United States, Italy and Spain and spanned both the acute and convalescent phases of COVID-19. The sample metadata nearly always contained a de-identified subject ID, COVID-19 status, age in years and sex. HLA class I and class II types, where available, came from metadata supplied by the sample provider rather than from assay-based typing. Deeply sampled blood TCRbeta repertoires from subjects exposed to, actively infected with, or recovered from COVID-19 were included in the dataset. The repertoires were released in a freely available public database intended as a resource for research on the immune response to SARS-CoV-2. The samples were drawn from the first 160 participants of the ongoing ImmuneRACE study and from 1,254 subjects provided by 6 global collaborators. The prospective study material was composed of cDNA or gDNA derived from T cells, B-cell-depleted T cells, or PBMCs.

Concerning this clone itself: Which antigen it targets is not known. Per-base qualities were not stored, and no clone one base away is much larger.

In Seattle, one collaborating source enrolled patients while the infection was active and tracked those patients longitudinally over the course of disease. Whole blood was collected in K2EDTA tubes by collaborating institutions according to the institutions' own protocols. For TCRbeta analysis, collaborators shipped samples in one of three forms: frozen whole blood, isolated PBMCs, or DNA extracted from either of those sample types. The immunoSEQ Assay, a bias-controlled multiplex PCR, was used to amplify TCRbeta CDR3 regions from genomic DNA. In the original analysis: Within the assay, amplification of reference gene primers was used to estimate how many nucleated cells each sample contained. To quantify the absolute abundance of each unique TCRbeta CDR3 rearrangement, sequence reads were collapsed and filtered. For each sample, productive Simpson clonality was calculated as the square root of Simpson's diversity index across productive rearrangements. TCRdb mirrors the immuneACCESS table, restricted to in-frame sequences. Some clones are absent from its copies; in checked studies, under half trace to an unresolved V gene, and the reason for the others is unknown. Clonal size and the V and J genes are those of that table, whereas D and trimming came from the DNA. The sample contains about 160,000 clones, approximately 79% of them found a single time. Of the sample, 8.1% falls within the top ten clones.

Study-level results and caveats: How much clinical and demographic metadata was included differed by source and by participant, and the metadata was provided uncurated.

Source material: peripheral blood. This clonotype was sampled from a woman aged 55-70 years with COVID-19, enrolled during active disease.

Read as DNA, the sequence is TGCAGCGCCATGGGGGGGCGACTAGTAGATGAGCAGTTCTTC. Its product reads: CSAMGGRLVDEQFF. This receptor chain uses TRBV29-1 and TRBJ2-1; D gene: possibly TRBD2, on 7 matching bases. V is clipped by 7 bases and J by 8 bases, and the sequence between their germline boundaries is 21 bases long. According to the germline V gene, CDR1 reads SQVTM and CDR2 reads ANQGSEA. The CDR3 holds 14 amino acids from the cysteine to the phenylalanine. Here the CDR3 DNA is all that survives: 42 bases in frame from base 1.